Listed below are T cell receptor beta chains from one sample, sequenced in a study of patients and donors after allogeneic stem cell transplantation. From the RT-PCR reads, TCRdb called clonotypes with MiXCR, one entry per CDR3 protein. Here the sample spans some 960,000 distinct CDR3 sequences, over 15% being singletons. Material for sequencing was blood, either unsorted or a sorted T cell fraction (not recorded which). All receptors come from a human donor who was either an allogeneic HSCT recipient or a stem cell or donor lymphocyte infusion donor (not recorded which). It is not recorded whose cells these are; they may come from a transplant donor. The CDR3 runs from the conserved cysteine through the conserved F or W. A D gene is named only where the DNA matches it firmly. The listing skips clone size in some rows; elsewhere it reads once, few, many or a size class.

V	J	D	length	size	CDR3	DNA
TRBV12-3/TRBV12-4	TRBJ1-2	TRBD1	15	many	CASSPRTGTNYGYTF	TGTGCCAGCAGCCCCCGGACAGGGACTAACTATGGCTACACCTTC
TRBV10-3	TRBJ2-5	.	13	.	CAIRGTDWETQYF	TGTGCCATCAGGGGGACGGATTGGGAGACCCAGTACTTC
TRBV4-3	TRBJ1-2	.	14	few	CASSQEVVPYGYTF	TGCGCCAGCAGCCAAGAAGTGGTTCCCTATGGCTACACCTTC
TRBV7-9	TRBJ1-5	.	16	few	CASSLYAGQLNQPQHF	TGTGCCAGCAGCTTATACGCGGGGCAACTCAATCAGCCCCAGCATTTT
TRBV12-3/TRBV12-4	TRBJ1-2	.	14	.	CASRPRQSLYGYTF	TGTGCCAGCAGGCCAAGACAGAGCCTCTATGGCTACACCTTC
TRBV4-1	TRBJ1-1	TRBD1	13	many	CASTKDRATEAFF	TGCGCCAGCACAAAGGACAGGGCCACTGAAGCTTTCTTT
TRBV19	TRBJ1-2	.	13	.	CASTLGNNYGYTF	TGTGCCAGTACTTTGGGAAACAACTATGGCTACACCTTC
TRBV27	TRBJ1-6	.	15	.	CASSGLTASNSPLHF	TGTGCCAGCAGTGGGCTGACAGCTAGTAATTCACCCCTCCACTTT
TRBV20-1	TRBJ2-5	.	10	.	CSAEGETQYF	TGCAGTGCTGAGGGAGAGACCCAGTACTTC
TRBV24-1	TRBJ2-5	.	17	.	CATSDSLAGPEQETQYF	TGTGCCACCAGTGACTCTCTCGCCGGGCCCGAGCAAGAGACCCAGTACTTC
TRBV5-1	TRBJ1-3	.	14	.	CASSPGTSGNTIYF	TGTGCCAGCAGCCCGGGGACTTCTGGAAACACCATATATTTT
TRBV10-3	TRBJ2-2	TRBD2	17	few	CAISESRGGTNTGELFF	TGTGCCATCAGTGAGTCCCGGGGGGGAACGAACACCGGGGAGCTGTTTTTT
TRBV7-2	TRBJ2-2	.	13	.	CASSDQGTGELFF	TGTGCCAGCAGCGATCAGGGCACCGGGGAGCTGTTTTTT
TRBV20-1	TRBJ2-5	.	13	few	CSARISGKETQYF	TGCAGTGCTAGAATTAGCGGAAAAGAGACCCAGTACTTC
TRBV3-1	TRBJ1-5	TRBD1	15	few	CASSPRDRGTQPQHF	TGTGCCAGCAGCCCACGGGACAGGGGGACTCAGCCCCAGCATTTT
TRBV6-2/TRBV6-3	TRBJ1-4	.	14	few	CASSAAATNEKLFF	TGTGCCAGCAGCGCGGCAGCAACTAATGAAAAACTGTTTTTT
TRBV30	TRBJ2-3	.	12	.	CAWSLGVDTQYF	TGTGCCTGGAGCTTAGGGGTTGATACGCAGTATTTT
TRBV15	TRBJ2-7	.	14	.	CATSREIGGVEQYF	TGTGCCACCAGCAGGGAAATAGGGGGTGTCGAGCAGTACTTC
TRBV5-1	TRBJ2-3	.	14	many	CASSLVLGTDTQYF	TGCGCCAGCAGCTTGGTTCTCGGCACAGATACGCAGTATTTT
TRBV4-2	TRBJ2-1	TRBD2	17	.	CASSQESAGGPRGEQFF	TGTGCCAGCAGCCAAGAATCGGCGGGAGGGCCACGGGGTGAGCAGTTCTTC
TRBV12-5	TRBJ2-4	.	15	few	CASGLGQVAKNIQYF	TGTGCTAGTGGTTTGGGGCAGGTAGCCAAAAACATTCAGTACTTC
TRBV12-3/TRBV12-4	TRBJ2-2	.	10	many	CASGTGELFF	TGTGCCAGCGGGACCGGGGAGCTGTTTTTT
TRBV5-1	TRBJ1-1	.	14	few	CASSLDGTNTEAFF	TGCGCCAGCAGCTTGGACGGTACGAACACTGAAGCTTTCTTT
TRBV5-1	TRBJ1-3	.	13	few	CASASASGNTIYF	TGCGCCAGCGCTTCTGCCTCTGGAAACACCATATATTTT
TRBV3-1	TRBJ1-1	.	14	few	CASSQGHMNTEAFF	TGTGCCAGCAGCCAAGGGCACATGAACACTGAAGCTTTCTTT
TRBV19	TRBJ2-5	.	11	.	CASSGGVAQYF	TGTGCCAGTAGCGGAGGCGTGGCCCAGTACTTC
TRBV4-2	TRBJ2-7	TRBD2	15	.	CASRPGGGGSYEQYF	TGTGCCAGCAGGCCAGGCGGGGGGGGCTCCTACGAGCAGTACTTC
TRBV3-1	TRBJ1-4	.	15	.	CASSPGGRGNEKLFF	TGTGCCAGCAGCCCCGGGGGGCGCGGTAATGAAAAACTGTTTTTT
TRBV15	TRBJ2-7	TRBD2	16	once	CATSRIGLAGGWEQYF	TGTGCCACCAGCAGAATCGGACTAGCGGGAGGGTGGGAGCAGTACTTC
TRBV7-2	TRBJ2-3	TRBD2	16	.	CASSLVLAASTDTQYF	TGTGCCAGCAGCTTAGTCCTAGCGGCCAGCACAGATACGCAGTATTTT
TRBV5-1	TRBJ1-2	.	14	.	CASSLEGSRYGYTF	TGCGCCAGCAGCTTGGAGGGGAGTAGGTATGGCTACACCTTC
TRBV5-1	TRBJ1-2	.	15	.	CASSPAGVADGGYTF	TGCGCCAGCAGCCCCGCCGGCGTGGCGGACGGTGGCTACACCTTC
TRBV19	TRBJ2-7	.	18	.	CASSIVLRSVRETYEQYF	TGTGCCAGTAGTATAGTTCTTCGTTCAGTACGGGAGACCTACGAGCAGTACTTC
TRBV15	TRBJ2-1	.	15	many	CATSRRQVGWNEQFF	TGTGCCACCAGCAGAAGACAGGTAGGATGGAATGAGCAGTTCTTC
TRBV12-3/TRBV12-4	TRBJ1-1	TRBD1	15	many	CASDWRQGARTEAFF	TGTGCCAGCGATTGGAGGCAGGGGGCGCGGACTGAAGCTTTCTTT
TRBV6-5	TRBJ1-2	TRBD1	15	many	CASSYSRTGPYGYTF	TGTGCCAGCAGTTATTCCCGGACAGGGCCCTATGGCTACACCTTC
TRBV15	TRBJ2-3	.	14	.	CATSRRDRKNTQYF	TGTGCCACCAGCAGGCGGGACCGCAAAAATACGCAGTATTTT
TRBV5-1	TRBJ2-1	TRBD2	15	few	CASSSRTSQDNEQFF	TGCGCCAGCAGCTCTCGGACTAGCCAGGACAATGAGCAGTTCTTC
TRBV4-1	TRBJ2-7	.	11	.	CASGAGGEQYF	TGCGCCAGCGGTGCGGGCGGAGAGCAGTACTTC